The entry below gives a single T cell receptor (beta chain) sequence along with its context. This clone was detected once. No cognate antigen has been identified for it. No much larger clone exists at a distance of one base, and base qualities are not known. CD4+ T cells from unexposed donors were collected before the COVID-19 pandemic (2011-2018). After less than eleven days of culture, CD4+ T cells were isolated with the EasySep CD4+ T cell isolation kit. As far as cell numbers permitted, CD4+ T cells from unexposed donors were tested for reactivity against SARS-CoV-2 S and N as well as four spike pools from common cold coronaviruses. Each well held 1.5 million to 2.5 million PBMCs cultured in IMDM containing approximately 4.7% human AB serum and 10 IU/ml IL-2. Half of the culture medium was replaced with fresh IL-2-containing medium on days 3 and 7. Each peptide culture condition was generally run in triplicate replicate wells. Leukapheresis product for the unexposed donors was purchased commercially. Ficoll-Paque PLUS gradient centrifugation was used to isolate PBMCs from leukapheresis product or whole blood. The PBMCs went either fresh into the expansion assay or into cryopreservation at -140 degrees C. The QIAamp Micro DNA Kit was used to extract genomic DNA from the CD4+ T cells.

The data stem from a study of CD4 T cells in relation to SARS-CoV-2 and coronaviruses listed by TCRdb under 2021. In terms of the full investigation: In the ViraFEST assay, PBMCs were cultured with antigen for under 12 days, after which TCR beta CDR3s were sequenced to identify antigen-specific clonal expansions. The study assessed, at the TCR clonotype level, memory CD4+ T cell crossreactivity between SARS-CoV-2 and common cold coronavirus spike proteins. Expansion assays from other donors in the study were sequenced with a different, Illumina-based TCR-beta assay. HLA restriction was mapped for shared crossreactive spike epitopes using patient-derived lymphoblastoid cell lines. An HIV-1 Nef peptide pool or a culture without peptide was used as the negative reference condition. The Adaptive Biotechnologies TCR-sequencing kit was used to sequence samples from a few pre-COVID donors and the naive versus memory experiments, whereas other data were Illumina-based.

To prepare the library, the immunoSEQ multiplex PCR assay was applied. Regarding the original processing steps: During preprocessing, nonproductive sequences were removed, along with CDR3s that did not begin with C, did not end with F or W, or were shorter than 7 amino acids. Antigen-specific clonotypes were called with the MANAFEST web app, based on expansion relative to reference and other culture wells. A clone was considered positive if significant expansion relative to the reference culture was observed in 2 of 3 replicate wells at an FDR below 0.05. To be called positive, a clone also had to show significant expansion compared with every other tandem well and an odds ratio greater than 5. Pairwise Levenshtein distance, computed with the stringdist R package after three terminal residues were trimmed from each end, was used as the measure of CDR3 homology. This immuneACCESS table, as held by TCRdb, lists in-frame sequences with V and J called but not all clones. Of the missing ones, under half trace to an unresolved V gene in checked studies; the others have no known cause. That table gives V, J and clone size, and the DNA gave D and trimming. In all, the sample holds roughly 14,000 clones, and about 78% of those were seen once. The leading ten clones occupy around 20% of the sample.

What the work shows at the level of the full study, not this receptor alone: About 65% of donors had memory CD4+ clonotypes that crossrecognized SARS-CoV-2 and at least one common cold coronavirus spike. Compared with monoreactive clones, crossreactive clones had significantly weaker SARS-CoV-2-driven expansion, a result consistent with antigenic imprinting. The study was constrained by small numbers of patients and of tested TCRs. Since the crossreactivity analysis centred on spike protein, crossreactivity against other viral proteins was not assessed. Pre-pandemic and post-infection samples were not both contributed by any donor, so tracing of the source of pre-existing responses was limited.

The CDR3 holds 16 amino acids from the cysteine to the phenylalanine. CDR3 DNA only is kept here, 48 bases in frame from base 1. CDR1 and CDR2 (SGHVS, FNYEAQ) derive from the germline V gene. V was cut back by 1 base and J by 0 bases, leaving a gap of 12 bases between them. The receptor was isolated from a human donor in good health. The V and J segments used are TRBV7-6 and TRBJ2-5, with the D segment identity uncertain. Sequenced: CD4+ T cells from PBMCs, cultured in vitro. The CDR3 here reads CASSLVSRLDQETQYF. The DNA reads as follows: TGTGCCAGCAGCTTAGTTAGTAGGTTGGACCAAGAGACCCAGTACTTC.